The next 4 T cell receptor beta chains were all read from a single sample in a study of control samples from healthy donors and cancer patients. The data were produced by immunoSEQ multiplex PCR, yet TCRdb's version contains in-frame clones alone and is incomplete. The sample lists around 180,000 clones, almost 90% seen once, with 4.5% to 6% in the top ten. The sequenced sample was blood. Receptors were obtained from a woman aged 25 to 39 in good health.

This chain joins TRBV18 and TRBJ1-3; possible D gene TRBD1, 5 bases. From germline, CDR1 is KGHSH and CDR2 LQKENI. CDR3 size: 17 residues. The V gene lost 1 base and the J gene lost 0 bases, with 13 bases spanning the gap. The CDR3: CASSPLDSQHSGNTIYF. CDR3 bases: TGTGCCAGCTCACCACTCGACAGCCAGCACTCTGGAAACACCATATATTTT.

J is TRBJ1-5 and V is TRBV28; no clear D gene. The V and J ends lost 7 bases and 4 bases respectively, with 8 bases between them. This CDR3 is built from 12 residues. Germline loops: CDR1 MDHEN, CDR2 SYDVKM. The CDR3 nucleotides read TGTGCCAGCAAGGACCCTAATCAGCCCCAGCATTTT. Amino acids: CASKDPNQPQHF.

CDR3 DNA: TGTGCCAGCAGCTTAGGACACTCCTACGGTGGCTACACCTTC. This translates into CASSLGHSYGGYTF. The gene calls are TRBV7-9 and TRBJ1-2; D not certain. The CDR3 spans 14 residues. Germline loops: CDR1 SEHNR, CDR2 FQNEAQ (reference sequence). The germline V and J ends were trimmed by 1 base and 7 bases, with 13 bases remaining between them. The variable domain in full, with the rest retrieved from reference TRBV7-9 and TRBJ1-2, is DTGVSQNPRHKITKRGQNVTFRCDPISEHNRLYWYRQTLGQGPEFLTYFQNEAQLEKSRLLSDRFSAERPKGSFSTLEIQRTEQGDSAMYLCASSLGHSYGGYTFGSGTRLTVV.

This clone appeared a single time. The chain uses TRBV10-3 and TRBJ2-7; D might be TRBD2 (5 bases). CDR1 is ENHRY and CDR2 is SYGVKD in the germline V gene. CDR3 length: 13 residues. Trimming removed 5 bases at V and 5 bases at J, with 13 bases between. In DNA, the CDR3 is TGTGCCATCAGTAACGGACTCGAGCACGAGCAGTACTTC. It is translated as CAISNGLEHEQYF.